One sample yielded the 8 T cell receptor beta chains listed below, sequenced in a study of CD4 and CD8 cells across lung adenocarcinoma regions. TCRdb reprocessed the PCR reads via MiXCR and lists one record per CDR3 protein. Of about 12,000 distinct CDR3 sequences listed, around half are singletons. Sequencing was performed on CD8+ T cells from the margin of a lung tumor. These receptor sequences come from a female donor with lung adenocarcinoma. The CD4 and CD8 labels of this study may be unreliable.

The chain links TRBV6-5 to TRBJ2-3, with unresolved D. The CDR3 is 15 amino acids. V lost 4 bases to trimming and J lost 2 bases, with 13 bases between them. Germline CDR1 MNHEY, CDR2 SVGAGI. The DNA for the CDR3 is TGTGCCAGCAGTTCCCAGGCCGATTTCACAGATACGCAGTATTTT. Translated: CASSSQADFTDTQYF.

About this clonotype itself: Since the CDR3 does not end with the conserved phenylalanine or tryptophan, this likely comes from a read error. The V call is TRBV7-6, the J call TRBJ2-5; possible D gene TRBD2, 6 bases. The assigned J gene may be wrong: the sequence end matches TRBJ2-1 better. Germline V gives CDR1 SGHVS, CDR2 FNYEAQ. This CDR3 comprises 13 residues. CDR3: CASSLGGEETQFL. The CDR3 DNA reads TGTGCCAGCAGCTTAGGGGGGGAAGAGACCCAGTTCTTG.

This clonotype appeared a single time. This sequence joins TRBV27 and TRBJ1-2, with 10 bases matching TRBD1. J was trimmed by 6 bases and V by 6 bases; bases with no gene match: 7. Looked up from germline, CDR1 is MNHEY and CDR2 is SMNVEV (reference sequence). This CDR3 is 14 amino acids long. CDR3 sequence (DNA): TGTGCCAGCAGGGGGGGACAGGGGAGAGATGGCTACACCTTC. Encoded protein: CASRGGQGRDGYTF.

By share, this clonotype counts as medium-sized. The rearrangement joins TRBV6-1 to TRBJ2-5; 7 positions agree with TRBD2. The junction had 6 bases not matched to a gene; V was cut back by 6 bases and J by 5 bases. Germline lookup yields CDR1 MNHNS and CDR2 SASEGT. This CDR3 comprises 13 residues. Here the CDR3 DNA reads TGTGCCAGCAGCCCGGCGGGGGACGAGACCCAGTACTTC. Protein product: CASSPAGDETQYF.

The V gene is TRBV5-1, the J gene TRBJ2-3, with 8 positions matching TRBD1. Losses at the gene ends were 5 bases for V and 4 bases for J; bases not matched to a gene: 9. Looked up from germline, CDR1 is SGHRS and CDR2 is YFSETQ. CDR3 length: 15 residues. The CDR3 DNA sequence: TGCGCCAGCAGGGTCGGGACAGGACTTCCAGATACGCAGTATTTT. This translates into CASRVGTGLPDTQYF. Combining the CDR3 with reference TRBV5-1 and TRBJ2-3 gives the whole variable domain KAGVTQTPRYLIKTRGQQVTLSCSPISGHRSVSWYQQTPGQGLQFLFEYFSETQRNKGNFPGRFSGRQFSNSRSEMNVSTLELGDSALYLCASRVGTGLPDTQYFGPGTRLTVL.

On this clonotype itself: Compared with germline, one end of the junction differs, possibly owing to a read error. J is TRBJ2-5 and V is TRBV10-3, with D possibly being TRBD2 (5 bases). This CDR3 spans 13 amino acids. Germline V gives CDR1 ENHRY, CDR2 SYGVKD. The CDR3 protein is CATADIGVTAQYF. The CDR3 DNA reads TGTGCCACCGCGGATATCGGGGTGACGGCCCAGTATTTC.

This clonotype came up a few times. The chain links TRBV4-1 to TRBJ2-7; D is possibly TRBD1 (6 bases). The V gene's germline CDR1 is MGHRA and CDR2 YSYEKL. V lost 4 bases to trimming and J lost 0 bases, with 10 bases between them. This CDR3 is built from 14 residues. The CDR3 loop reads CASSRDRSSYEQYF. In DNA form, the CDR3 reads TGCGCCAGCAGCCGAGACAGGTCCTCCTACGAGCAGTACTTC.

About this clonotype: Mismatch with germline at one junction end may stem from a read error. This chain connects TRBV6-5 to TRBJ2-6; possible D gene TRBD2, 7 bases. The CDR3 consists of 15 residues. In germline, CDR1 is MNHEY, CDR2 SVGAGI. The CDR3 nucleotides read TGTGCCAGCAGTTACCGGGGGGCTGGGGCCAACGTCCTGAACTTC. Translation gives CASSYRGAGANVLNF.